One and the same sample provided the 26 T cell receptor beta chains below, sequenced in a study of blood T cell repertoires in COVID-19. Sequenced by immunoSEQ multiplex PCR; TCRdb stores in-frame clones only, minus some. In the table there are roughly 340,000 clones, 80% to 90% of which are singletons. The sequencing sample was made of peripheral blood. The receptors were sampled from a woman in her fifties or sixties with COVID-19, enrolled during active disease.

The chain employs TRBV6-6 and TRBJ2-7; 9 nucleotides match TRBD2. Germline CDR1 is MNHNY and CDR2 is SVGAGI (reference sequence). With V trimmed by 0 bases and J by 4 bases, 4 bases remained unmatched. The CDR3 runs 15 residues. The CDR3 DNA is TGTGCCAGCAGTTACTCTGGCGGGAGGGGTTACGAGCAGTACTTC. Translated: CASSYSGGRGYEQYF.

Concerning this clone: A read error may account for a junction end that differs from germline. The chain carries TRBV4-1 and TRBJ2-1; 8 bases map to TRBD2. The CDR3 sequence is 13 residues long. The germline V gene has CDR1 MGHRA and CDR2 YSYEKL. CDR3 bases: TGCGCCAGCAGCCAAATCCCAGCGGGAGTCATACTCTTC. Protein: CASSQIPAGVILF.

The CDR3 loop reads CAWAPGRPNNSPLHF. CDR3 DNA: TGTGCCTGGGCCCCAGGGAGGCCTAATAATTCACCCCTCCACTTT. V gene TRBV30 combines with J gene TRBJ1-6, with D possibly TRBD1 on 5 matching bases. Germline loops: CDR1 GTSNPN, CDR2 SVGIG (reference sequence). The CDR3 is made up of 15 amino acids. The V gene lost 5 bases and the J gene lost 5 bases, with 16 bases spanning the gap.

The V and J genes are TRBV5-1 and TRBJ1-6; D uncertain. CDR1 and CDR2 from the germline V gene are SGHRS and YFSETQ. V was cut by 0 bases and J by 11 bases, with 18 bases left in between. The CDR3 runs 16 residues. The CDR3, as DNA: TGCGCCAGCAGCTTGGCCCAACGGGGAACTGTGACACCCCTCCACTTT. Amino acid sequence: CASSLAQRGTVTPLHF.

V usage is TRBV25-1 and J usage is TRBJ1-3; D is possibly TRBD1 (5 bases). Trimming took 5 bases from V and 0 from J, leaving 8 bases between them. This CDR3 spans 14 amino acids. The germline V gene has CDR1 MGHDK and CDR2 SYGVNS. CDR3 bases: TGTGCCAGCAGTAGACAGAACTCTGGAAACACCATATATTTT. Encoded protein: CASSRQNSGNTIYF.

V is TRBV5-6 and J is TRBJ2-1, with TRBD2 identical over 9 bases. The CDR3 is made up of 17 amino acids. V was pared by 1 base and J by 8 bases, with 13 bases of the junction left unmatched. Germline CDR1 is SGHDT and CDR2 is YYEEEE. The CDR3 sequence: CASSLRIAGVYRDEQFF. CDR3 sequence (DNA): TGTGCCAGCAGCTTGAGGATAGCGGGAGTTTATAGGGATGAGCAGTTCTTC.

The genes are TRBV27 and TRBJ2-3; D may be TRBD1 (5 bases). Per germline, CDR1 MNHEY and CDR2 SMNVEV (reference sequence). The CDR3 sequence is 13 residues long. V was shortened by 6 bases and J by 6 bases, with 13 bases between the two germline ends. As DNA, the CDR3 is TGTGCCAGCAGACTTATAGGGGCGGATACGCAGTATTTT. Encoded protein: CASRLIGADTQYF.

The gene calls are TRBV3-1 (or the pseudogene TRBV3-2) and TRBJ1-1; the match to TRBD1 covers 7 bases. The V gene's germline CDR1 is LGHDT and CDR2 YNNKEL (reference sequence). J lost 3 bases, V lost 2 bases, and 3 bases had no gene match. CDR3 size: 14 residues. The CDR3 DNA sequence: TGTGCCAGCAGCCAAAAGGGGGCCTACACTGAAGCTTTCTTT. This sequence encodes CASSQKGAYTEAFF.

The chain's CDR3 is CASKGTMQYNEQYF. The CDR3 DNA reads TGTGCCAGCAAAGGGACAATGCAGTACAACGAGCAGTACTTC. J is TRBJ2-7 and V is TRBV2; a weak D match, TRBD1 (6 bases). V gave up 7 bases and J gave up 5 bases, with 18 bases separating them. The CDR3 extends over 14 amino acids. The germline V gene encodes CDR1 SNHLY and CDR2 FYNNEI.

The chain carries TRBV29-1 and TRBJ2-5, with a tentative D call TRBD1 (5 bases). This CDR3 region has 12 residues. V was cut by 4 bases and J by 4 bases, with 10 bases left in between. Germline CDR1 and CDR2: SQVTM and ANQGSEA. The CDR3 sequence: CSVVRVGETQYF. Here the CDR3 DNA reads TGCAGCGTTGTCAGGGTTGGAGAGACCCAGTACTTC. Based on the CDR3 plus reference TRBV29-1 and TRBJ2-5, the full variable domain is SAVISQKPSRDICQRGTSLTIQCQVDSQVTMMFWYRQQPGQSLTLIATANQGSEATYESGFVIDKFPISRPNLTFSTLTVSNMSPEDSSIYLCSVVRVGETQYFGPGTRLLVL.

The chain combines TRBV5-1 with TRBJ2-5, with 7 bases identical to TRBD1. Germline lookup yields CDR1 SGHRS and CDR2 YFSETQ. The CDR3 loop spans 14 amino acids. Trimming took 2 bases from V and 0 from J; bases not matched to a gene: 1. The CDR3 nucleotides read TGCGCCAGCAGCTTCCAGGGGGACCAAGAGACCCAGTACTTC. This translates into CASSFQGDQETQYF.

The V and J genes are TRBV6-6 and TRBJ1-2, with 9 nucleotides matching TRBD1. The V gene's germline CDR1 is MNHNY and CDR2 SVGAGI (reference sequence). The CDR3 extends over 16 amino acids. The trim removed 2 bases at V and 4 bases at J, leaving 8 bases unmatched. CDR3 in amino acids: CASSYATDRGGYGYTF. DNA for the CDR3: TGTGCCAGCAGTTACGCAACGGACAGGGGCGGCTATGGCTACACCTTC.

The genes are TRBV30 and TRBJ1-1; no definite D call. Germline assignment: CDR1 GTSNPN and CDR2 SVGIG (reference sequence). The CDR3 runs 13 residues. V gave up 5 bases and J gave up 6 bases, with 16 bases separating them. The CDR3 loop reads CAWDYSGIAEAFF. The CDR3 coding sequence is TGTGCCTGGGATTATTCCGGGATAGCTGAAGCTTTCTTT.

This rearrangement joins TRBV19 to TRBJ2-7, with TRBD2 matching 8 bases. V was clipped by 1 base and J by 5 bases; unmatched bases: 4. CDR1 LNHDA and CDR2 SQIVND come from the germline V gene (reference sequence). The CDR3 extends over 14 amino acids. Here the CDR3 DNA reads TGTGCCAGTAGTATAGCGGGAGGGCCCCACGAGCAGTACTTC. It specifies CASSIAGGPHEQYF.

The CDR3 reads CASSIWTGGATFF. CDR3 DNA: TGTGCCAGCAGCATCTGGACAGGGGGCGCAACTTTCTTT. The chain has TRBV9 and TRBJ1-1; TRBD1 aligns across 11 bases. This CDR3 region has 13 residues. The germline V gene encodes CDR1 SGDLS and CDR2 YYNGEE. V was pared by 4 bases and J by 12 bases, with 8 bases of the junction left unmatched.

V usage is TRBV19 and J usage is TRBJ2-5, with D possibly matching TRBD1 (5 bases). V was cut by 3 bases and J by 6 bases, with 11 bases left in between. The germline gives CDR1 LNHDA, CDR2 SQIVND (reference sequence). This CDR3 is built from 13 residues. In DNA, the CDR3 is TGTGCCAGTAGTATTCCCCCAGGGAAGACCCAGTACTTC. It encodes CASSIPPGKTQYF. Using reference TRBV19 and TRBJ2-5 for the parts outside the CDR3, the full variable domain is DGGITQSPKYLFRKEGQNVTLSCEQNLNHDAMYWYRQDPGQGLRLIYYSQIVNDFQKGDIAEGYSVSREKKESFPLTVTSAQKNPTAFYLCASSIPPGKTQYFGPGTRLLVL.

The CDR3 here is CASAARGGGNTIYF. The CDR3 coding sequence is TGTGCCAGCGCAGCAAGGGGGGGAGGAAACACCATATATTTT. The rearrangement uses TRBV6-5 and TRBJ1-3; D may be TRBD1 (6 bases). Trimming stripped 8 bases from V and 4 bases from J, with 15 bases between. This CDR3 contains 14 residues. Germline assignment: CDR1 MNHEY and CDR2 SVGAGI.

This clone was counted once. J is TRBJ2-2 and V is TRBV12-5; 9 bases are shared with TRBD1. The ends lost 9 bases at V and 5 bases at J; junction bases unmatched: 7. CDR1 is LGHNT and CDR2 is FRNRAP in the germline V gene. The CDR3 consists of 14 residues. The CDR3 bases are TGTGCTAGCGGGCGCGGACAGGGGACCGGGGAGCTGTTTTTT. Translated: CASGRGQGTGELFF.

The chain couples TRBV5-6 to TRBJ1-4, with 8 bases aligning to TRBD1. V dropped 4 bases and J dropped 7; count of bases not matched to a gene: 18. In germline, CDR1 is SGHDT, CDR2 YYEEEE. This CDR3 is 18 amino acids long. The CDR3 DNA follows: TGTGCCAGCAGCCTCCTCCTGGGACAGGCGCAATCTGGTGAAAAACTGTTTTTT. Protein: CASSLLLGQAQSGEKLFF.

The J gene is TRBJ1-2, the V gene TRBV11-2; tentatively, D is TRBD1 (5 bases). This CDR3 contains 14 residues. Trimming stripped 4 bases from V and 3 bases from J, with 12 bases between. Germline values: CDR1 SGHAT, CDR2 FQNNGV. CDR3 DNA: TGTGCCAGCAGCTCCTCCTGGGGGGACTATGGCTACACCTTC. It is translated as CASSSSWGDYGYTF.

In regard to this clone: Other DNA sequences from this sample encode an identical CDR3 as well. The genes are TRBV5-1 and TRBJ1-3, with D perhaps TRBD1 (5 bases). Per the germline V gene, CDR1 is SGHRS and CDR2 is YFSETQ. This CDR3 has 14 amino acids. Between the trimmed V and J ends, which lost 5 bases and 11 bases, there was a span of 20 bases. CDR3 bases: TGCGCCAGCAGTAAAATAACCGACGCAGGGCCCATATATTTT. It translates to CASSKITDAGPIYF.

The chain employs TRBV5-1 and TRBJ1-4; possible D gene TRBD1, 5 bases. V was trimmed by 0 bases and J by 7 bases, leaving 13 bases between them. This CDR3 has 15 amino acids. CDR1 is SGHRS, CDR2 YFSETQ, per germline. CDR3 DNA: TGCGCCAGCAGCTTGGGACAGAGGTTGGGTGAAAAACTGTTTTTT. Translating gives CASSLGQRLGEKLFF.

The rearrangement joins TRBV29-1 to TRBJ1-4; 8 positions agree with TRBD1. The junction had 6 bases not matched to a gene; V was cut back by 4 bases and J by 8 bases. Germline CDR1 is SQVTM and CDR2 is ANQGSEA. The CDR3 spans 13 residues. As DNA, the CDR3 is TGCAGCGTTGGGGACAGGATGGGAGAAAAACTGTTTTTT. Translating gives CSVGDRMGEKLFF.

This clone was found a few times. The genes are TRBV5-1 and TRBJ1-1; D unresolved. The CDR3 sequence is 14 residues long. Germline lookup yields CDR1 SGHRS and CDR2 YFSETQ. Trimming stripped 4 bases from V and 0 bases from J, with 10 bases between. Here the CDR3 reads CASSTGSVNTEAFF. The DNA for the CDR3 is TGCGCCAGCAGCACGGGGAGTGTGAACACTGAAGCTTTCTTT.

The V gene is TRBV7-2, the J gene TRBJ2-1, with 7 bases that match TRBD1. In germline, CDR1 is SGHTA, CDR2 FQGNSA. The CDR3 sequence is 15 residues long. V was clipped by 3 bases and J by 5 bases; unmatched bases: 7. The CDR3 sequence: CASSFTGTADNEQFF. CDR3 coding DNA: TGTGCCAGCAGCTTTACCGGGACAGCCGACAATGAGCAGTTCTTC. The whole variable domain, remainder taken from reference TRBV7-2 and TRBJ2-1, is GAGVSQSPSNKVTEKGKDVELRCDPISGHTALYWYRQSLGQGLEFLIYFQGNSAPDKSGLPSDRFSAERTGGSVSTLTIQRTQQEDSAVYLCASSFTGTADNEQFFGPGTRLTVL.

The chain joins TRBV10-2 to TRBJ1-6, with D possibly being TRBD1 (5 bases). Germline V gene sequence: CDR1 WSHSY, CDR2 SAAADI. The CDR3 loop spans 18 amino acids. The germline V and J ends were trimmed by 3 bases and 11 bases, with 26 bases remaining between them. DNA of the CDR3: TGCGCCAGCAGTGACTCTTCGGGGACTCGACTGGAGATTGCACCCCTCCACTTT. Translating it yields CASSDSSGTRLEIAPLHF.